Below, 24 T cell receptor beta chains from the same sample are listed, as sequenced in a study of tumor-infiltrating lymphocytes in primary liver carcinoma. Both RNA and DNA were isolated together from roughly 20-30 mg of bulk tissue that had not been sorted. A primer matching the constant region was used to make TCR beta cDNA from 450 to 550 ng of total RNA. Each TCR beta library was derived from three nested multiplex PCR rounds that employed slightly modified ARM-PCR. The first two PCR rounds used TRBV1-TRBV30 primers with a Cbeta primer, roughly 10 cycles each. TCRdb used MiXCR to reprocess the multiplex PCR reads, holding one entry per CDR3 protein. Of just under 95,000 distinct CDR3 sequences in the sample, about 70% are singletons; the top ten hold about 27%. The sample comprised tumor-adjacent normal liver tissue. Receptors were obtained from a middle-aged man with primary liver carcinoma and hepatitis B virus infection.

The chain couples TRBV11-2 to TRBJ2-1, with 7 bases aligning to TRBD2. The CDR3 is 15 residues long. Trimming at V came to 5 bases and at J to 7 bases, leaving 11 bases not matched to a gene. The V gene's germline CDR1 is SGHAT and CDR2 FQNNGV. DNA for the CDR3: TGTGCCAGCAGCCTCGAGGGCGGGAGCGCTAATGAGCAGTTCTTC. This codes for CASSLEGGSANEQFF.

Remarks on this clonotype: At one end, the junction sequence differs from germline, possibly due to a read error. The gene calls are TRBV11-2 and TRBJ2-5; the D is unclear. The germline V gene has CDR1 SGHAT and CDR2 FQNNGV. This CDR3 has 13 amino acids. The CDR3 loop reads CASSSQSMETQCF. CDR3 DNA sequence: TGTGCCAGCAGCTCCCAATCGATGGAGACACAGTGCTTC.

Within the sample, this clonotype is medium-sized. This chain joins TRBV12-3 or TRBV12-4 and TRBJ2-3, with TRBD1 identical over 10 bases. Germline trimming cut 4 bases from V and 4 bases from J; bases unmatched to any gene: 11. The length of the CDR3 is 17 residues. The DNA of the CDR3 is TGTGCCAGCAGTTCGCCTGAGGGACAGGGGCGGTCAGATACGCAGTATTTT. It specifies CASSSPEGQGRSDTQYF.

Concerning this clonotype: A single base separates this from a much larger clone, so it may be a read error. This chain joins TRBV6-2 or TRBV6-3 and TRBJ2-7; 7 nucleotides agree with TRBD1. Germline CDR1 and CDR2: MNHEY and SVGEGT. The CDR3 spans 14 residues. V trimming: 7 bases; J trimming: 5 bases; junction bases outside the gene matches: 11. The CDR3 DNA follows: TGTGCCAGCACTAGACAGGGAATAACGGACGAGCAGTACTTC. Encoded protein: CASTRQGITDEQYF.

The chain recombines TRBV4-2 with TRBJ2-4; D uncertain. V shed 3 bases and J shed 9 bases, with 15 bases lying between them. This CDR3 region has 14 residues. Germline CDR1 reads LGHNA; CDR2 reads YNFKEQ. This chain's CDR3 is CASSQDLPESIQYF. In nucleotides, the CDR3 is TGTGCCAGCAGCCAGGACCTACCCGAAAGCATTCAGTACTTC.

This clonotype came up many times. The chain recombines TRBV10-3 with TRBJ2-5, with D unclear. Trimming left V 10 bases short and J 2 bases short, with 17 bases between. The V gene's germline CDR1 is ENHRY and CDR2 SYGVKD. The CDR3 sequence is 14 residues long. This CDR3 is CATREGVGQETQYF. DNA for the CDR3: TGTGCCACCCGAGAAGGAGTGGGTCAAGAGACCCAGTACTTC.

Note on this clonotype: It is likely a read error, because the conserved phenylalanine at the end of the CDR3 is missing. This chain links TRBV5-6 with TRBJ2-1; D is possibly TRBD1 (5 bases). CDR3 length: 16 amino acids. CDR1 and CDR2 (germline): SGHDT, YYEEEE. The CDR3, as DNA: TGTGCTAGCAGCTTGGAAGGGGCAAGCTCCTACAATGAGCAGTTCTAC. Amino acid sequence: CASSLEGASSYNEQFY.

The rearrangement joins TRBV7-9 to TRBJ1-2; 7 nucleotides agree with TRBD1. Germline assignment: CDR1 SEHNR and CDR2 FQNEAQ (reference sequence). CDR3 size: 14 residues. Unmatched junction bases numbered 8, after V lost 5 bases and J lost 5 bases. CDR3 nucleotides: TGTGCCAGCAGCGTGCTGGGACAGCGATATGGCTACACCTTC. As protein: CASSVLGQRYGYTF.

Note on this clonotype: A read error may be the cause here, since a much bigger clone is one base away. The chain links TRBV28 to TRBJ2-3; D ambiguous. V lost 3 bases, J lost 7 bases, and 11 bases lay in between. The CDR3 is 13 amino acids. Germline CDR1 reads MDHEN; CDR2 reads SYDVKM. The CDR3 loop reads CASSLAVRNTQYF. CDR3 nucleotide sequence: TGTGCCAGCAGTTTGGCAGTAAGGAATACGCAGTATTTT. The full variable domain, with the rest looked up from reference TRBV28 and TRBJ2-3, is DVKVTQSSRYLVKRTGEKVFLECVQDMDHENMFWYRQDPGLGLRLIYFSYDVKMKEKGDIPEGYSVSREKKERFSLILESASTNQTSMYLCASSLAVRNTQYFGPGTRLTVL.

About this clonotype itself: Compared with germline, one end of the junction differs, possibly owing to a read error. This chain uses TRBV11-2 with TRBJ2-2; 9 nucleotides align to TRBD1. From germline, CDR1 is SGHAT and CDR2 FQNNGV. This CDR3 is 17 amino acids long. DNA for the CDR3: TGTGCCAGCAGCTTTGATCGGGACAGGGTCGGCACTAGGGAGCAGTTTTTT. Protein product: CASSFDRDRVGTREQFF.

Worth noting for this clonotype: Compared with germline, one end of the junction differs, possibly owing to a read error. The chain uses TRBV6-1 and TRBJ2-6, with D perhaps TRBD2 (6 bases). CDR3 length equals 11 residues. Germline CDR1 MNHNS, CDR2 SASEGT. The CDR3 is CASWRANVPTF. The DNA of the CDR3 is TGTGCCAGCTGGAGGGCCAACGTCCCGACTTTT.

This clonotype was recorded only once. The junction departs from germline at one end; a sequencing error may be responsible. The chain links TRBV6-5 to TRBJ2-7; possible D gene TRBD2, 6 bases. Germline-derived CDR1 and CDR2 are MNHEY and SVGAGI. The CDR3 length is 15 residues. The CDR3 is CVSSPPGTASYEQYF. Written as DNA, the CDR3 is TGTGTCAGCAGTCCCCCCGGGACTGCATCCTACGAGCAGTACTTC.

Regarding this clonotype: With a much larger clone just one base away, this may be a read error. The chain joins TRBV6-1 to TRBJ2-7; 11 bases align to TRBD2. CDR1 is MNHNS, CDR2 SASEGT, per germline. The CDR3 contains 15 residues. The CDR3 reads CVSSETSGSSYEQYF. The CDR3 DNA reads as TGTGTCAGCAGTGAAACTAGCGGGAGCTCCTACGAGCAGTACTTC.

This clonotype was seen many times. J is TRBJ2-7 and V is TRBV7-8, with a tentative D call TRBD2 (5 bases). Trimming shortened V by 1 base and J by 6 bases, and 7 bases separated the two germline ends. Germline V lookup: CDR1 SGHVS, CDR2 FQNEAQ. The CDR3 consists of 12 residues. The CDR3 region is CASSLVRGEQYF. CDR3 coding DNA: TGTGCCAGCAGCTTAGTCCGGGGCGAGCAGTACTTC.

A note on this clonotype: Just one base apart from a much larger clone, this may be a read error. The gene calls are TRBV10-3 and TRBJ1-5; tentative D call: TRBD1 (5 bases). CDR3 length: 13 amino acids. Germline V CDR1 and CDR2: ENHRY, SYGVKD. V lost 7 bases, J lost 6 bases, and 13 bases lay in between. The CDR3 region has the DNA TGTGCCATCAATAATCAGGGACTTCAGCCCCAGCATTTT. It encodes CAINNQGLQPQHF.

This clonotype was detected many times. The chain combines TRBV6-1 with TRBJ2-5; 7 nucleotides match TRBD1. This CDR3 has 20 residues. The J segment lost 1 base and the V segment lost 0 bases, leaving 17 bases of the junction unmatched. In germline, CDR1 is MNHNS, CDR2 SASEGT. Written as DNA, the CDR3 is TGTGCCAGCAGTGAAGCATCCCCCCACTCCGGACAGGCAGCCCAAGAGACCCAGTACTTC. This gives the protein CASSEASPHSGQAAQETQYF.

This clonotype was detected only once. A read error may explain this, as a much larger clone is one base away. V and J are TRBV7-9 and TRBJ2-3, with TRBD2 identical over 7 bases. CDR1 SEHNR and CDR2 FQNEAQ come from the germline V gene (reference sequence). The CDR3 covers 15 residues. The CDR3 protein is CASSYTAGVSDTQFF. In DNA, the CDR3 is TGTGCCAGCAGCTACACCGCGGGAGTGTCAGATACGCAGTTTTTT.

The CDR3 DNA reads TGTGCCAGCAGCCAAGGCGACCAGGGAGGTGAAGAGCTGTTTTTT. Residues: CASSQGDQGGEELFF. The chain is built from TRBV4-2 and TRBJ1-4, with D tentatively TRBD1 (5 bases). Between the trimmed V and J ends, which lost 1 base and 14 bases, there was a span of 20 bases. This CDR3 comprises 15 residues. Germline V lookup: CDR1 LGHNA, CDR2 YNFKEQ.

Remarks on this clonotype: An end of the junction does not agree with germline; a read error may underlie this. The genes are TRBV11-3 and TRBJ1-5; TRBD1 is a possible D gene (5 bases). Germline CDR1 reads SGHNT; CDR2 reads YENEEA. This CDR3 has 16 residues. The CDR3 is CAGSLGTVGGNQPRHF. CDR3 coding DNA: TGTGCCGGCAGCTTAGGGACCGTGGGTGGCAATCAGCCCCGGCATTTT.

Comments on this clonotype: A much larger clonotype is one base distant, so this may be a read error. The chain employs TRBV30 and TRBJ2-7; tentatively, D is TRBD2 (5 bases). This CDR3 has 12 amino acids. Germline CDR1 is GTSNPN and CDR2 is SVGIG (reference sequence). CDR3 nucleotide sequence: TGTGCCTGGAGCTGGGGAGTTTACGAGCAGCACTTC. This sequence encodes CAWSWGVYEQHF.

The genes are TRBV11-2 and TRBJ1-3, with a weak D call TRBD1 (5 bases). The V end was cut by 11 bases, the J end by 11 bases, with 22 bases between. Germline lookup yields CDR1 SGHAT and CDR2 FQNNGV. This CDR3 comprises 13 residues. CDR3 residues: CASAQGVGTAIYF. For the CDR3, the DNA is TGTGCCTCAGCCCAGGGAGTTGGAACCGCCATATATTTT.

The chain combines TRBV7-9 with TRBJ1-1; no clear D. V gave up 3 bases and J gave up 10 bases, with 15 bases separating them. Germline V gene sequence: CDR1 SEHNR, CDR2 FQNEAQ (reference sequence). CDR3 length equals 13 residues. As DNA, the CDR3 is TGTGCCAGCAGCTTGATGGGATCCCTAAGAGCTTTCTTT. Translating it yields CASSLMGSLRAFF.

CDR3 protein: CASSFMTSNFNQETQYF. The CDR3 DNA reads TGTGCCAGCAGCTTCATGACATCTAATTTTAACCAAGAGACCCAGTACTTC. The chain uses TRBV11-2 and TRBJ2-5; no definite D call. This CDR3 spans 17 amino acids. Germline V gene data show CDR1 as SGHAT and CDR2 as FQNNGV. Between the trimmed V and J ends, which lost 3 bases and 0 bases, there was a span of 17 bases.

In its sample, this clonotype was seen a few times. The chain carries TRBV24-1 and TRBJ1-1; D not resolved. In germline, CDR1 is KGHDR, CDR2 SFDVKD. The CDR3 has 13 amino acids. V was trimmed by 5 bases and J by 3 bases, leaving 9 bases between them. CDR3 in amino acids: CATSAASYTEAFF. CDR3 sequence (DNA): TGTGCCACCAGTGCGGCAAGCTACACTGAAGCTTTCTTT.